A single sample is the source of the 10 T cell receptor beta chains below, sequenced in a study of blood T cell repertoires in COVID-19. Produced via immunoSEQ multiplex PCR; TCRdb's table is partial and in-frame only. The data hold 350,000 to 500,000 clones, with approximately 91% observed a single time. Source material: PBMCs or T cells enriched from blood (not recorded which). The source of these receptors is a young woman who had been exposed to COVID-19.

The genes are TRBV9 and TRBJ2-2, with TRBD2 matching over 8 bases. The ends lost 5 bases at V and 5 bases at J; junction bases unmatched: 11. CDR1 is SGDLS, CDR2 YYNGEE, per germline. The CDR3 covers 16 residues. In DNA, the CDR3 is TGTGCCAGCAGGGGGAGCGGGAGTCTTTATACCGGGGAGCTGTTTTTT. It encodes CASRGSGSLYTGELFF.

V and J are TRBV3-1 (or the pseudogene TRBV3-2) and TRBJ2-3; TRBD1 might be the D (5 bases). The V gene lost 0 bases and the J gene lost 3 bases, with 10 bases spanning the gap. This CDR3 comprises 15 residues. Per the germline V gene, CDR1 is LGHDT and CDR2 is YNNKEL (reference sequence). CDR3 sequence (DNA): TGTGCCAGCAGCCAAGATGGCAGGGAAACAGATACGCAGTATTTT. This sequence encodes CASSQDGRETDTQYF.

V gene TRBV5-1 combines with J gene TRBJ2-3; 13 bases line up with TRBD2. Trimming cost V 0 bases and J 6 bases; bases outside gene matches: 4. The CDR3 sequence is 16 residues long. Per the germline V gene, CDR1 is SGHRS and CDR2 is YFSETQ. The CDR3 coding sequence is TGCGCCAGCAGCTTGGATCGGACTAGCGGGAGTGATACGCAGTATTTT. This sequence encodes CASSLDRTSGSDTQYF.

V is TRBV25-1 and J is TRBJ2-3; 7 positions match TRBD1. The V segment lost 5 bases and the J segment 3 bases; nucleotides outside the gene matches: 11. The CDR3 consists of 16 residues. The V gene's germline CDR1 is MGHDK and CDR2 SYGVNS. CDR3 in amino acids: CASSSRTGYATDTQYF. The DNA of the CDR3 is TGTGCCAGCAGTTCACGGACAGGCTATGCGACAGATACGCAGTATTTT.

The chain couples TRBV30 to TRBJ2-5; tentatively, D is TRBD1 (5 bases). CDR3 length: 12 amino acids. V was shortened by 5 bases and J by 5 bases, with 12 bases between the two germline ends. Germline V gene data show CDR1 as GTSNPN and CDR2 as SVGIG (reference sequence). The CDR3 is CAWDQGAETQYF. The CDR3 DNA sequence: TGTGCCTGGGATCAGGGTGCCGAGACCCAGTACTTC.

This clone was detected a few times. The chain joins TRBV11-2 to TRBJ1-2; D is ambiguous. CDR3 size: 12 residues. Trimming stripped 1 base from V and 8 bases from J, with 8 bases between. Germline V gene lookup returns CDR1 SGHAT and CDR2 FQNNGV. Here the CDR3 reads CASSLGGVGYTF. CDR3 coding DNA: TGTGCCAGCAGCTTAGGGGGAGTGGGCTACACCTTC. The full variable domain, completed using reference TRBV11-2 and TRBJ1-2, is EAGVAQSPRYKIIEKRQSVAFWCNPISGHATLYWYQQILGQGPKLLIQFQNNGVVDDSQLPKDRFSAERLKGVDSTLKIQPAKLEDSAVYLCASSLGGVGYTFGSGTRLTVV.

The chain uses TRBV6-2 or TRBV6-3 and TRBJ2-7, with D possibly being TRBD1 (6 bases). The ends were cut back, 0 bases at V and 4 bases at J, with 13 bases in the middle. CDR3 length: 15 amino acids. CDR1 is MNHEY and CDR2 is SVGEGT in the germline V gene. The CDR3 here is CASSYSNPGVYEQYF. CDR3 DNA sequence: TGTGCCAGCAGTTACTCGAACCCAGGGGTGTACGAGCAGTACTTC.

The chain joins TRBV9 to TRBJ2-3, with TRBD2 matching over 8 bases. V dropped 4 bases and J dropped 6; count of bases not matched to a gene: 4. The germline V gene encodes CDR1 SGDLS and CDR2 YYNGEE. The CDR3 runs to 13 residues. The CDR3 loop reads CASSSTSEDTQYF. The CDR3 bases are TGTGCCAGCAGCTCGACTAGCGAGGATACGCAGTATTTT.

This clone was observed a single time. This chain joins TRBV2 and TRBJ1-3; the D is unclear. Germline assignment: CDR1 SNHLY and CDR2 FYNNEI. CDR3 length: 13 residues. V was trimmed by 7 bases and J by 0 bases, leaving 7 bases between them. CDR3 loop: CASKPDSGNTIYF. CDR3 DNA sequence: TGTGCCAGCAAACCAGACTCTGGAAACACCATATATTTT.

The J gene is TRBJ2-1, the V gene TRBV18; 11 positions match TRBD1. The length of the CDR3 is 16 residues. The V and J ends lost 4 bases and 5 bases, in that order; junction bases with no gene match: 7. CDR1 is KGHSH, CDR2 LQKENI, per germline. CDR3 sequence: CASSLVRTGGNNEQFF. DNA of the CDR3: TGTGCCAGCTCACTCGTCCGGACAGGGGGCAACAATGAGCAGTTCTTC.